A single sample is the source of the 4 T cell receptor beta chains below, sequenced in a study of read filtering for tumor transcriptome and immune sequencing. From roughly 400 ng of RNA, a library with molecular barcoded alpha/delta and beta/gamma adaptors was made. MiXCR, run by TCRdb on the reads, gives a single entry per CDR3 protein. The sample yields approximately 57,000 distinct CDR3 sequences, roughly 12% seen once. The source material was a population of CD138-negative cells sorted from bone marrow. These receptors were obtained from a donor at least 40 years old with multiple myeloma.

This clonotype was seen repeatedly, ten times or more. This chain uses TRBV7-6 with TRBJ2-6, with D perhaps being TRBD1 or TRBD2 (5 bases each). Germline CDR1 SGHVS, CDR2 FNYEAQ. V was cut by 6 bases and J by 4 bases, with 16 bases left in between. The CDR3 is 16 residues long. In DNA, the CDR3 is TGTGCCAGCAGTCTCGGGACGGCGAGAGGGGCCAACGTCCTGACTTTC. It yields the protein CASSLGTARGANVLTF.

This clonotype has a handful of counts. A much more abundant neighbour one base away suggests this may be a read error. The chain joins TRBV7-9 to TRBJ1-1, with 11 bases fitting TRBD1. The CDR3 covers 16 residues. Germline CDR1 is SEHNR and CDR2 is FQNEAQ (reference sequence). CDR3 DNA: TGTGCCAGCAGCTGGCCCTCGGGACAGGGGGGCACTGAAGCTCTCTTT. Translating it yields CASSWPSGQGGTEALF.

This clonotype showed up many times. The junction differs from germline at one of its ends, possibly a read error. The chain is built from TRBV6-5 and TRBJ1-2; TRBD1 might be the D (6 bases). CDR3 length: 16 residues. Germline V gene data show CDR1 as MNHEY and CDR2 as SVGAGI. The CDR3 bases are TGTGCCAGCACTTACGGGAGGGGACAACTCCGCGGCGGCTACACCTTC. Encoded protein: CASTYGRGQLRGGYTF.

This clonotype was seen repeatedly, ten times or more. The J gene is TRBJ1-6, the V gene TRBV10-3; TRBD1 aligns across 10 bases. Trimming took 10 bases from V and 5 from J; bases not matched to a gene: 5. This CDR3 spans 14 amino acids. Germline V gene data show CDR1 as ENHRY and CDR2 as SYGVKD. This CDR3 reads CATGQGGNNSPLHF. CDR3 DNA sequence: TGTGCCACAGGACAGGGGGGGAATAATTCACCCCTCCACTTT.